This TCR beta chain was captured in a study of human T cells and chemical hapten exposure. Time point here: patch test 1, 2 weeks after DPC sensitization. Treatment described: therapeutic diphenylcyclopropenone sensitization with weekly scalp DPC. Germline V gene data show CDR1 as MNHEY and CDR2 as SVGEGT. Trimming removed 2 bases at V and 2 bases at J, with 7 bases between. The CDR3 totals 13 residues. This clonotype showed up just a few times. TCRdb called the RACE reads again in MiXCR, with one record for every CDR3 protein. The table shows about 120,000 distinct CDR3 sequences, with about 12% occurring only once.

Sample: whole blood, taken in connection with sensitization to the hapten diphenylcyclopropenone (DPC). This chain links TRBV6-2 or TRBV6-3 with TRBJ2-7, with D uncertain. The TCR sequence derives from a woman between 45 and 65 years old with alopecia areata. Some clones in this sample may be carry-over from other donors' samples. CDR3 nucleotide sequence: TGTGCCAGCAGTTACGACAAGACCTACGAGCAGTACTTC. Translating it yields CASSYDKTYEQYF.